This is a list of T cell receptor beta chains from one sample in a study of cytomegalovirus exposure and HLA in healthy donors. Profiling relied on immunoSEQ multiplex PCR, and the TCRdb table lists in-frame clones only, not all of them. The sample lists some 120,000 clones, about 70% seen once, with around 0.9% in the top ten. Sequences were obtained from PBMCs. All receptors come from a woman younger than 45 in good health and CMV-seronegative. Both conserved end residues are part of each CDR3. Each record gives: clone size, V gene, CDR3 length, CDR3 protein. Where a row states a size, it is once, few, many or the class of an expanded clone; other rows omit it.

clone size: few; V gene: TRBV7-7; CDR3 length: 14; CDR3 protein: CASSLNQAMDTQYF
clone size: .; V gene: TRBV10-3; CDR3 length: 16; CDR3 protein: CAISGGLAGELYEQYF
clone size: .; V gene: TRBV25-1; CDR3 length: 15; CDR3 protein: CASSDPGQGAYEQYF
clone size: .; V gene: TRBV2; CDR3 length: 13; CDR3 protein: CASRIDRANEQFF
clone size: .; V gene: TRBV6-1; CDR3 length: 14; CDR3 protein: CAGRRGGADNEQFF
clone size: .; V gene: TRBV2; CDR3 length: 15; CDR3 protein: CASSVLGQGATEQYF
clone size: few; V gene: TRBV5-1; CDR3 length: 12; CDR3 protein: CASSATGDGYTF
clone size: few; V gene: TRBV2; CDR3 length: 14; CDR3 protein: CASSGWSKPYEQYF
clone size: .; V gene: TRBV2; CDR3 length: 14; CDR3 protein: CATHNSGRAYEQYF
clone size: .; V gene: TRBV18; CDR3 length: 15; CDR3 protein: CASSPPGTEVREQYF
clone size: .; V gene: TRBV4-1; CDR3 length: 14; CDR3 protein: CASSQEGIAYEQYF
clone size: .; V gene: TRBV18; CDR3 length: 17; CDR3 protein: CASSPMDSWGGDTEAFF
clone size: few; V gene: TRBV7-2; CDR3 length: 12; CDR3 protein: CASSATRNTQYF
clone size: .; V gene: TRBV7-9; CDR3 length: 11; CDR3 protein: CASSLHSEQYF
clone size: .; V gene: TRBV19; CDR3 length: 15; CDR3 protein: CASSSRTVVNEKLFF
clone size: .; V gene: TRBV18; CDR3 length: 14; CDR3 protein: CASSPVTANTEAFF
clone size: .; V gene: TRBV30; CDR3 length: 15; CDR3 protein: CAGYRAPISGNTIYF
clone size: .; V gene: TRBV4-2; CDR3 length: 14; CDR3 protein: CASSLPSGYNEQFF
clone size: .; V gene: TRBV19; CDR3 length: 14; CDR3 protein: CASSIDLMNTEAFF
clone size: .; V gene: TRBV6-1; CDR3 length: 15; CDR3 protein: CASILSGWAPYEQYF
clone size: .; V gene: TRBV9; CDR3 length: 15; CDR3 protein: CASSVDMSGGNTIYF
clone size: once; V gene: TRBV29-1; CDR3 length: 16; CDR3 protein: CSVEGPADRSTGELFF
clone size: once; V gene: TRBV19; CDR3 length: 15; CDR3 protein: CASSISRDFGEKLFF
clone size: .; V gene: TRBV27; CDR3 length: 16; CDR3 protein: CASRSLLTGVNQPQHF
clone size: .; V gene: TRBV7-7; CDR3 length: 12; CDR3 protein: CASSSEAETQYF
clone size: .; V gene: TRBV19; CDR3 length: 17; CDR3 protein: CASRRTTGTGTNYGYTF